This TCR beta chain stems from a study of early T cells in non-severe SARS-CoV-2 infection. V lost 5 bases, J lost 8 bases, and 11 bases lay in between. From germline, CDR1 is SGHRS and CDR2 YFSETQ. The CDR3 extends over 12 amino acids. TCRdb called the 5' RACE reads again in MiXCR, with one record for every CDR3 protein. The sample has 55,000 to 70,000 distinct CDR3 sequences, over 10% seen once; the top ten hold around 5%. The clonotype was recovered from an adult who was a healthcare worker with PCR-confirmed SARS-CoV-2 infection or an uninfected control (not recorded which). Sequencing was performed on whole blood. The chain recombines TRBV5-1 with TRBJ2-1; D possibly corresponds to TRBD2 (6 bases). The CDR3 region is CASRRDGDEQFF. The CDR3, as DNA: TGCGCCAGCAGGCGGGACGGCGATGAGCAGTTCTTC.